This TCR beta chain was captured by sequencing in a study of CD8 T cells in ankylosing spondylitis. Study conclusions and caveats: Within ankylosing spondylitis blood, a TCR beta motif made up of eight or nine highly homologous variants appeared to be characteristic. Significant enrichment of disease-linked clones was reportedly seen in matched ankylosing spondylitis synovial fluid.

One entry per CDR3 protein results from TCRdb running MiXCR on the 5' RACE reads. The repertoire includes about 23,000 distinct CDR3 sequences, about a sixth of them detected once, and approximately 29% sits in the top ten. For this clonotype: The antigen remains undetermined.

This CDR3 has 15 residues. V gave up 1 base and J gave up 5 bases, with 11 bases separating them. Germline V gene sequence: CDR1 LGHNA, CDR2 YNFKEQ. The chain links TRBV4-2 to TRBJ2-2; D ambiguous. The clonotype originates from a male donor with ankylosing spondylitis or in good health (not recorded which). Input material: blood. CDR3 coding DNA: TGTGCCAGCAGCCAAGTAGGCCTCCTAACCGGGGAGCTGTTTTTT. Translation gives CASSQVGLLTGELFF.